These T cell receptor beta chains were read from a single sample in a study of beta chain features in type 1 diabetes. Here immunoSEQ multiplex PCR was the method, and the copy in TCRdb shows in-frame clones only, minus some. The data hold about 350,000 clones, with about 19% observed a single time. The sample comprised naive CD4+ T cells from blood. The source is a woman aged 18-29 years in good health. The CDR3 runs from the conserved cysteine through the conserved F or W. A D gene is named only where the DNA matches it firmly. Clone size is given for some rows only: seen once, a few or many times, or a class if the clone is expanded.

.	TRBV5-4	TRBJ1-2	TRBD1	CASSFALRGRDNYGYTF	TGTGCCAGCAGCTTCGCTCTCAGGGGGCGAGATAACTATGGCTACACCTTC
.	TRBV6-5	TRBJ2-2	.	CASSYSRDTGELFF	TGTGCCAGCAGTTACAGTCGGGACACCGGGGAGCTGTTTTTT
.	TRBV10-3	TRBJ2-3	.	CATLAEATDTQYF	TGTGCCACCTTAGCGGAGGCCACAGATACGCAGTATTTT
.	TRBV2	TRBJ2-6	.	CASSRGGSGANVLTF	TGTGCCAGCAGTAGAGGGGGTTCTGGGGCCAACGTCCTGACTTTC
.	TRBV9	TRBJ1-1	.	CASSVDGQNTEAFF	TGTGCCAGCAGCGTTGACGGACAAAACACTGAAGCTTTCTTT
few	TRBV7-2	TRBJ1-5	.	CASSLALTISNQPQHF	TGTGCCAGCAGCTTAGCGCTAACTATTAGCAATCAGCCCCAGCATTTT
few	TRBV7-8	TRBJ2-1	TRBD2	CASSPGLAGGSDNEQFF	TGTGCCAGCAGCCCAGGACTAGCGGGAGGATCCGACAATGAGCAGTTCTTC
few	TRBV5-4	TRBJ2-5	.	CASSQGGRETQYF	TGTGCCAGCAGCCAGGGGGGCCGTGAGACCCAGTACTTC
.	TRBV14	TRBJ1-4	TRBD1	CASSRDSNEKLFF	TGTGCCAGCAGTCGGGACAGTAATGAAAAACTGTTTTTT
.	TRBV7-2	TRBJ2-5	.	CASSLVQLQETQYF	TGTGCCAGCAGCTTAGTACAGCTCCAAGAGACCCAGTACTTC
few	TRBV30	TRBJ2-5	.	CAWSMRGETQYF	TGTGCCTGGAGCATGCGGGGAGAGACCCAGTACTTC
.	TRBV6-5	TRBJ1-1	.	CASSYGEITEAFF	TGTGCCAGCAGTTACGGGGAGATCACTGAAGCTTTCTTT
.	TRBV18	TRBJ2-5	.	CASSPLDGKETQYF	TGTGCCAGCTCACCACTGGACGGGAAAGAGACCCAGTACTTC
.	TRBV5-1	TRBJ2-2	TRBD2	CASRYSSGSTGELFF	TGCGCCAGCCGCTACTCTAGCGGGAGTACCGGGGAGCTGTTTTTT
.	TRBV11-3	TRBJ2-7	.	CASSPEGTYEQYF	TGTGCCAGCAGCCCTGAGGGGACTTACGAGCAGTACTTC
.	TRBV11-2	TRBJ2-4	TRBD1	CASRTHRGQNIQYF	TGTGCCAGCCGAACCCACAGGGGGCAAAACATTCAGTACTTC
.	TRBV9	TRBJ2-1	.	CASSVGIYNEQFF	TGTGCCAGCAGCGTAGGTATTTACAATGAGCAGTTCTTC
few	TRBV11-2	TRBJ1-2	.	CASSLDLRDTTAYGYTF	TGTGCCAGCAGCTTAGATCTTCGAGATACCACAGCCTATGGCTACACCTTC
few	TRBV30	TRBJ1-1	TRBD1	CAWSRQGTAFF	TGTGCCTGGAGCAGACAGGGTACAGCTTTCTTT
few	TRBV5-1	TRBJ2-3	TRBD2	CASSPSVLADTDTQYF	TGCGCCAGCAGCCCGTCGGTACTAGCGGACACAGATACGCAGTATTTT
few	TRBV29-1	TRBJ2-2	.	CSVGTVGPGELFF	TGCAGCGTTGGGACGGTGGGGCCCGGGGAGCTGTTTTTT
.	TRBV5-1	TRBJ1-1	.	CASSPLEGQAFF	TGCGCCAGCAGCCCTTTGGAGGGCCAAGCTTTCTTT
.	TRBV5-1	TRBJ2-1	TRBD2	CASSPQGLAGDEQFF	TGCGCCAGCAGCCCCCAGGGACTAGCGGGAGATGAGCAGTTCTTC
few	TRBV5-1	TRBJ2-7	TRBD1	CASSLVRQGMGEQYF	TGCGCCAGCAGCTTGGTCCGACAGGGAATGGGCGAGCAGTACTTC
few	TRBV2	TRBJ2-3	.	CASSEALSFEDTQYF	TGTGCCAGCAGTGAAGCGCTTTCCTTCGAGGATACGCAGTATTTT
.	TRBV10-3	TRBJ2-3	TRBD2	CAISDLGGDRDTQYF	TGTGCCATCAGTGACCTCGGGGGGGATAGAGATACGCAGTATTTT
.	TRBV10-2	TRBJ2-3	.	CASSEGIRTDTQYF	TGCGCCAGCAGTGAGGGCATACGCACAGATACGCAGTATTTT
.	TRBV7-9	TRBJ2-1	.	CASSSLAGYISYNEQFF	TGTGCCAGCAGCTCATTAGCAGGGTATATCTCCTACAATGAGCAGTTCTTC
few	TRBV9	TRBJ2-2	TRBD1	CASSPGQGGFLNTGELFF	TGTGCCAGCAGCCCCGGACAGGGAGGTTTTCTGAACACCGGGGAGCTGTTTTTT
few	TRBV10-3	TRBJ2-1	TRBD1	CAISAGGDEQFF	TGTGCCATCAGTGCAGGGGGAGACGAGCAGTTCTTC
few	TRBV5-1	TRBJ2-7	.	CASSRAGDNYEQYF	TGCGCCAGCAGCCGAGCCGGGGACAACTACGAGCAGTACTTC
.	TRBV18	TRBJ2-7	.	CASSLPGTDEQYF	TGTGCCAGCTCACTCCCAGGTACGGACGAGCAGTACTTC
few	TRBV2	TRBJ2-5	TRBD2	CASTPPTSGGPTQYF	TGTGCCAGCACCCCCCCCACTAGCGGGGGGCCGACCCAGTACTTC
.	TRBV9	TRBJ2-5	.	CASSVEGRETQYF	TGTGCCAGCAGCGTAGAGGGGAGGGAGACCCAGTACTTC
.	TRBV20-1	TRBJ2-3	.	CSANGGDTQYF	TGCAGTGCCAACGGGGGAGATACGCAGTATTTT
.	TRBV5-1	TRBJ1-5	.	CASSSGGQGNQPQHF	TGCGCCAGCAGCTCCGGCGGGCAGGGGAATCAGCCCCAGCATTTT
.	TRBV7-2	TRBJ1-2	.	CASSLPETYGYTF	TGTGCCAGCAGCTTACCAGAAACCTATGGCTACACCTTC
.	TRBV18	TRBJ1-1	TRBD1	CASSPGTGGNEAFF	TGTGCCAGCTCACCGGGGACAGGGGGCAACGAAGCTTTCTTT
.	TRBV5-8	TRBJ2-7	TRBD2	CASSLAKLAAYEQYF	TGTGCCAGCAGCTTGGCCAAGCTAGCGGCCTACGAGCAGTACTTC
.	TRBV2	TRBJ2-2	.	CASRGDGELFF	TGTGCCAGTAGGGGTGACGGGGAGCTGTTTTTT
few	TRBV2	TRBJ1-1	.	CASGEDTEAFF	TGTGCCAGCGGGGAGGACACTGAAGCTTTCTTT